This T cell receptor beta chain was found in a study of T-cell reconstitution after alpha-beta-depleted transplantation in children. Study results and limitations: T-cell counts and diversity were attributed mostly to newly produced T cells one year after transplant. Roughly two months post-transplant, alpha-beta T cells reportedly originated from several hundred graft clones that had expanded.

The TCRbeta library incorporated unique molecular identifiers. TCRdb itself ran the PCR reads through MiXCR, one entry per CDR3 protein. Here the sample spans about 48,000 distinct CDR3 sequences, less than 6% being singletons. This clonotype was counted at least ten times. What it binds is not known. The germline V gene has CDR1 SGHVS and CDR2 FQNEAQ. Trimming removed 5 bases at V and 6 bases at J, with 16 bases between. This CDR3 spans 15 amino acids. Sequencing used PBMCs, mostly from graft donor cells, obtained 60 days after TCRalphabeta/CD19-depleted stem cell transplant. This TCR derives from a female patient between 2 and 15 years old who had a stem cell transplant for aplastic anemia, so the T cells may come from the graft donor. The chain links TRBV7-8 to TRBJ1-4; D is undetermined. The CDR3: CASSVDISLDEKLFF. In DNA, the CDR3 is TGTGCCAGCAGCGTAGACATTAGTCTGGATGAAAAACTGTTTTTT.